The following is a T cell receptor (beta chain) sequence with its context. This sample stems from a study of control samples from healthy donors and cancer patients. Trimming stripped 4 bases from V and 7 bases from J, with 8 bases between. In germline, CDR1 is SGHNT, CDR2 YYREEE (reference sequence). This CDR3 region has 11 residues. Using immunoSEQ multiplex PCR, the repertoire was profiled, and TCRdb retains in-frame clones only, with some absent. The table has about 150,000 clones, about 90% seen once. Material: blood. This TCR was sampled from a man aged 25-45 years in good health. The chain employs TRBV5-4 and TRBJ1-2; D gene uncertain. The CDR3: CASSQGAGYTF. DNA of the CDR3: TGTGCCAGCAGCCAAGGAGCTGGCTACACCTTC.